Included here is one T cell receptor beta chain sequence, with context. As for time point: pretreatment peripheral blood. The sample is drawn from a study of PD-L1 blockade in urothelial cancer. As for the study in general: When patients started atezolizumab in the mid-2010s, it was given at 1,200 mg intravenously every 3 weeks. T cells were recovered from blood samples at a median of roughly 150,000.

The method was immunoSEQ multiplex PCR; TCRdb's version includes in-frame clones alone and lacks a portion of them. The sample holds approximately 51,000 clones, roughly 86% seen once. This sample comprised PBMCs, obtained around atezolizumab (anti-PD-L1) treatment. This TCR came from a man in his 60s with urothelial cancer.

CDR3 amino acids: CASSRGEFNTIYF. The CDR3 coding sequence is TGTGCCAGTAGCCGGGGGGAGTTCAACACCATATATTTT. The chain links TRBV19 to TRBJ1-3, with D perhaps TRBD1 (5 bases). The germline V gene has CDR1 LNHDA and CDR2 SQIVND (reference sequence). The CDR3 loop spans 13 amino acids. Trimming left V 6 bases short and J 7 bases short, with 13 bases between.